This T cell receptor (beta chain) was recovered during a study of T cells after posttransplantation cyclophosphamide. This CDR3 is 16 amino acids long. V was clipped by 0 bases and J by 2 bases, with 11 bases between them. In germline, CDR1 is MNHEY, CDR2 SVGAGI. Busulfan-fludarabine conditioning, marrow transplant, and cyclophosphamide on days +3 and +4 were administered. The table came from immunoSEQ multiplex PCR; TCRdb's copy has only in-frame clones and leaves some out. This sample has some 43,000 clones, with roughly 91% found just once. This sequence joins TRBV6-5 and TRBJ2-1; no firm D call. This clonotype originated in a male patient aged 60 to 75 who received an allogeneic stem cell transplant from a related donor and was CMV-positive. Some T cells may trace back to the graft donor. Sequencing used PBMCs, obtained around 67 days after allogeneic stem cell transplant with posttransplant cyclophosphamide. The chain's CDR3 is CASSYSPVAPYNEQFF. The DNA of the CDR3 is TGTGCCAGCAGTTACTCCCCAGTGGCCCCCTACAATGAGCAGTTCTTC.